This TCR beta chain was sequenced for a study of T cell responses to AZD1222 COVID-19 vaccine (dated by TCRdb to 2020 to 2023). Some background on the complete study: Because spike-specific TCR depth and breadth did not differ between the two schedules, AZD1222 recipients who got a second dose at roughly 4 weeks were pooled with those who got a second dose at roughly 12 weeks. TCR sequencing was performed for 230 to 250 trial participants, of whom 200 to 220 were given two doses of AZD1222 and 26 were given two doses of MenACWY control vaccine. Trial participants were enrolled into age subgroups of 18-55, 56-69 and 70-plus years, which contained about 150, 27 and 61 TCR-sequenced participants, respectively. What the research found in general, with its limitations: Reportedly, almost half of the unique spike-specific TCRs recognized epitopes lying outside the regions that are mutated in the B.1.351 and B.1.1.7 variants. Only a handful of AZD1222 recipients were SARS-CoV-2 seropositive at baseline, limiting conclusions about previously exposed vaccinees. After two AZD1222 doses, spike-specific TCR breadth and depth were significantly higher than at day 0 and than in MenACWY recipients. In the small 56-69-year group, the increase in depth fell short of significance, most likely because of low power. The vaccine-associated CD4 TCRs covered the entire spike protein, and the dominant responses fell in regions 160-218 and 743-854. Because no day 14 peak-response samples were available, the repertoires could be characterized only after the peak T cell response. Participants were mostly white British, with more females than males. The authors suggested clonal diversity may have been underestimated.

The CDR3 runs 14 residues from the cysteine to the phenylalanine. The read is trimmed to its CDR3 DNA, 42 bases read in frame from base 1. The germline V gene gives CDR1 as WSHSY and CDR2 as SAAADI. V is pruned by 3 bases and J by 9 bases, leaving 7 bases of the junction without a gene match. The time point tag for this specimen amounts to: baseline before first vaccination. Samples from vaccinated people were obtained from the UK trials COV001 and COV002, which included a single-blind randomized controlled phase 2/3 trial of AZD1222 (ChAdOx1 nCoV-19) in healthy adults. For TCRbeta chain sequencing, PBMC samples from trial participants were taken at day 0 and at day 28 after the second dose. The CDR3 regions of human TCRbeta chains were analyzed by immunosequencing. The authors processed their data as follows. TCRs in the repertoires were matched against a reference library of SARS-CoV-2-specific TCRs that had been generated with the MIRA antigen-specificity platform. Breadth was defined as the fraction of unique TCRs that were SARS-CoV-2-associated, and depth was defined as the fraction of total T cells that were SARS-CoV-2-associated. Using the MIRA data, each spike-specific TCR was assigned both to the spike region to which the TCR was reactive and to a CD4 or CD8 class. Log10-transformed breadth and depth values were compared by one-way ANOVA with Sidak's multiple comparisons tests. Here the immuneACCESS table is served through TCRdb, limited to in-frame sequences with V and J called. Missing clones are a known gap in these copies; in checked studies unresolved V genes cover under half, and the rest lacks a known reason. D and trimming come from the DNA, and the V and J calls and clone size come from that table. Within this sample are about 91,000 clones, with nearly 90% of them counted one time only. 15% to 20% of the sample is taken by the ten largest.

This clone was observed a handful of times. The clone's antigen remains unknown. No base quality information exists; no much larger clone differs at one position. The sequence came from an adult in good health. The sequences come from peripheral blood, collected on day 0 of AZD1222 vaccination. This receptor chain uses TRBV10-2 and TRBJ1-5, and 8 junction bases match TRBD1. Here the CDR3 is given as CASSDETGAGPQHF. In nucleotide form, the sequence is TGCGCCAGCAGTGATGAGACAGGGGCCGGGCCCCAGCATTTT.